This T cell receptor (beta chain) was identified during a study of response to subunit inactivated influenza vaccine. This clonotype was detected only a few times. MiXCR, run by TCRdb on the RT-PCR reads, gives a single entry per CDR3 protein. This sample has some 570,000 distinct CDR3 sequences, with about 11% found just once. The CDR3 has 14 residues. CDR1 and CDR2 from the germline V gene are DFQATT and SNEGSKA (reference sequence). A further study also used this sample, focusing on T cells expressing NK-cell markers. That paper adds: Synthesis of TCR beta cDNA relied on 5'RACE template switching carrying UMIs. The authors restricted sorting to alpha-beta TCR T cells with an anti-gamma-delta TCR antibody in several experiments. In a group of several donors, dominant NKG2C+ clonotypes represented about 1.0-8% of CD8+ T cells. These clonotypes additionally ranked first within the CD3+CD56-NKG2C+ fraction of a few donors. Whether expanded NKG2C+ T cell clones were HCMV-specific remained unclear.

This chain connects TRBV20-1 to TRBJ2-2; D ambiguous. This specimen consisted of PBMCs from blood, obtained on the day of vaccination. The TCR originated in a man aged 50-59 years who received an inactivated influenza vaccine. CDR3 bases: TGCAGAGCAGGACCCCAGACGAACACCGGGGAGCTGTTTTTT. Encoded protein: CRAGPQTNTGELFF.